Below, 25 T cell receptor beta chains from the same sample are listed, as sequenced in a study of metastatic and nonmetastatic thyroid tumors (dated by TCRdb to the early 2020s). No treatment had been received by any patient before thyroid surgery. Libraries came from PCR. The listed sequencing device is Illumina HiSeq 4000. TCRdb reworked the public reads: Q25 trimming with fastp, MiXCR clone assembly, productive beta chains retained. This sample comprises 30,000 to 40,000 clones, around a third of them detected only once. Of the sample, more than 15% is held by the ten largest clones. The sequencing sample was made of tumor tissue. The receptor set was obtained from a female donor with papillary thyroid cancer or a benign thyroid nodule (not recorded which). Some clones in this sample may be carry-over from other donors' samples.

The gene calls are TRBV12-3 or TRBV12-4 and TRBJ2-5; the D call may be TRBD1 or TRBD2 (5 bases each). V was clipped by 3 bases and J by 12 bases, with 20 bases between them. The CDR3 consists of 14 residues. The CDR3 sequence is CASSLSQGRGGEYF. The CDR3 DNA reads TGTGCCAGCAGTTTGAGCCAGGGCCGGGGCGGAGAGTACTTC.

The genes are TRBV10-2 and TRBJ2-2; 12 nucleotides agree with TRBD2. There are 16 residues in the CDR3. The germline V gene encodes CDR1 WSHSY and CDR2 SAAADI. V trimming: 6 bases; J trimming: 4 bases; junction bases outside the gene matches: 6. CDR3 sequence reads: CASRPGLAGGTGELFF. The CDR3 DNA reads as TGCGCCAGCAGGCCGGGACTAGCGGGCGGCACCGGGGAGCTGTTTTTT.

This clone has a handful of counts. The rearrangement joins TRBV28 to TRBJ2-7; D might be TRBD2 (5 bases). The CDR3 loop spans 17 amino acids. Germline CDR1 MDHEN, CDR2 SYDVKM. V lost 5 bases, J lost 0 bases, and 20 bases lay in between. In nucleotides, the CDR3 is TGTGCCAGCAGTCCCCCGGGGTTTAGCGAACTCTCCTACGAGCAGTACTTC. This gives the protein CASSPPGFSELSYEQYF. Complete variable domain (other parts from reference TRBV28 and TRBJ2-7): DVKVTQSSRYLVKRTGEKVFLECVQDMDHENMFWYRQDPGLGLRLIYFSYDVKMKEKGDIPEGYSVSREKKERFSLILESASTNQTSMYLCASSPPGFSELSYEQYFGPGTRLTVT.

The V and J genes are TRBV19 and TRBJ1-6; unclear D gene. V was trimmed by 3 bases and J by 6 bases, leaving 12 bases between them. There are 15 residues in the CDR3. The germline V gene has CDR1 LNHDA and CDR2 SQIVND (reference sequence). CDR3: CASSITPVANSPLHF. The CDR3 region has the DNA TGTGCCAGTAGTATTACGCCGGTTGCTAATTCACCCCTCCACTTT.

This clone has more than one count but fewer than ten. A much larger clonotype is one base distant, so this may be a read error. The chain recombines TRBV12-3 or TRBV12-4 with TRBJ1-6, with D unresolved. V was shortened by 6 bases and J by 11 bases, with 11 bases between the two germline ends. CDR3 length equals 12 residues. The DNA for the CDR3 is TGTGCCAGCAGCTTAAACGTGCCACCCCTCCACTTT. It specifies CASSLNVPPLHF.

A few counts support this clone. The chain is built from TRBV10-2 and TRBJ2-3; the D gene is possibly TRBD1 (8 bases). CDR3 size: 13 residues. Trimming took 10 bases from V and 6 from J, leaving 17 bases between them. CDR1 and CDR2 (germline): WSHSY, SAAADI. This CDR3 reads CATNRGGGDTQYF. DNA for the CDR3: TGCGCCACCAACAGGGGGGGAGGGGATACGCAGTATTTT.

The chain couples TRBV6-1 to TRBJ1-5; D unclear. Trimming cost V 7 bases and J 1 base, with 11 bases left between them. CDR1 and CDR2 from the germline V gene are MNHNS and SASEGT. The CDR3 sequence is 14 residues long. CDR3 residues: CASNRATSNQPQHF. The CDR3 bases are TGTGCCAGCAATAGGGCCACCAGCAATCAGCCCCAGCATTTT.

To note about this clone: The sample carries other DNA sequences with the same CDR3. This rearrangement joins TRBV5-1 to TRBJ2-7; TRBD1 might be the D (6 bases). The CDR3 covers 13 residues. In germline, CDR1 is SGHRS, CDR2 YFSETQ. V lost 4 bases and J 1 base, leaving 9 bases between the germline ends. The CDR3 DNA reads TGCGCCAGCAGCCCTACAGGGTCCTACGAGCAGTACTTC. Protein: CASSPTGSYEQYF.

The chain recombines TRBV6-1 with TRBJ1-1; D is unresolved. Germline lookup yields CDR1 MNHNS and CDR2 SASEGT. This CDR3 region has 11 residues. V was cut by 8 bases and J by 0 bases, with 4 bases left in between. Written as DNA, the CDR3 is TGTGCCAGCGGTATGAACACTGAAGCTTTCTTT. Translating it yields CASGMNTEAFF.

The rearrangement links TRBV6-2 or TRBV6-3 to TRBJ2-7; D perhaps matches TRBD2 (5 bases). Deletions cut 2 bases from V and 6 bases from J, with 11 bases between. The CDR3 extends over 13 amino acids. CDR1 and CDR2 (germline): MNHEY, SVGEGT. For the CDR3, the DNA is TGTGCCAGCAGTTACGCCGGGATTGGCGAGCAGTACTTC. As protein: CASSYAGIGEQYF.

This chain joins TRBV2 and TRBJ1-2; D might be TRBD1 (6 bases). This CDR3 contains 15 residues. V lost 3 bases, J lost 4 bases, and 15 bases lay in between. Germline assignment: CDR1 SNHLY and CDR2 FYNNEI. The CDR3 coding sequence is TGTGCCAGCAGTGACCCTGGGGACAAGGGCTATGGCTACACCTTC. Translation gives CASSDPGDKGYGYTF.

This clone was counted at least ten times. The chain recombines TRBV12-3 or TRBV12-4 with TRBJ1-2; a possible D gene is TRBD1 (5 bases). The CDR3 covers 16 residues. V lost 3 bases and J 4 bases, leaving 18 bases between the germline ends. The CDR3 loop is CASSLGGHRRGYGYTF. The CDR3 bases are TGTGCCAGCAGTTTGGGCGGCCACAGGAGGGGCTATGGCTACACCTTC.

This clone has more than one count but fewer than ten. V usage is TRBV11-3 and J usage is TRBJ1-2, with 12 bases matching TRBD1. The trim removed 5 bases at V and 8 bases at J, leaving 9 bases unmatched. CDR1 and CDR2 from the germline V gene are SGHNT and YENEEA. The CDR3 has 15 residues. The CDR3 is CASSTAGTGGRGYTF. The CDR3 DNA follows: TGTGCCAGCAGCACAGCCGGGACAGGGGGCCGGGGCTACACCTTC.

The chain links TRBV5-1 to TRBJ1-2; D is unclear. V lost 4 bases to trimming and J lost 5 bases, with 12 bases between them. The CDR3 is 13 amino acids. Germline CDR1 and CDR2: SGHRS and YFSETQ. CDR3 bases: TGCGCCAGCAGCGAAGAAGGCGGATATGGCTACACCTTC. Its translation is CASSEEGGYGYTF.

Only a few counts were recorded for this clone. The chain has TRBV2 and TRBJ1-2; possible D gene TRBD1, 5 bases. The CDR3 covers 12 residues. Germline V gene sequence: CDR1 SNHLY, CDR2 FYNNEI. Deletions cut 8 bases from V and 4 bases from J, with 11 bases between. Here the CDR3 DNA reads TGTGCCAGCGGGACTGACAGCTATGGCTACACCTTC. This encodes CASGTDSYGYTF.

This chain links TRBV19 with TRBJ2-6; D uncertain. From germline, CDR1 is LNHDA and CDR2 SQIVND (reference sequence). Trimming took 3 bases from V and 1 from J, leaving 7 bases between them. This CDR3 region has 15 residues. The CDR3 sequence: CASSIPISGANVLTF. The CDR3 nucleotides are TGTGCCAGTAGTATCCCGATATCTGGGGCCAACGTCCTGACTTTC.

The CDR3 nucleotides read TGTGCCAGCAGCTTGGGTTCTCAGGAGAATCAGCCCCAGCATTTT. This translates into CASSLGSQENQPQHF. The rearrangement joins TRBV5-5 to TRBJ1-5, with unresolved D. The germline V and J ends were trimmed by 0 bases and 4 bases, with 11 bases remaining between them. CDR1 and CDR2 (germline): SGHKS, YYEKEE (reference sequence). The CDR3 totals 15 residues.

The chain links TRBV6-1 to TRBJ1-3; D is unclear. The CDR3 consists of 14 residues. The germline gives CDR1 MNHNS, CDR2 SASEGT. The ends were cut back, 7 bases at V and 0 bases at J, with 10 bases in the middle. The CDR3 is CASKSVVSGNTIYF. CDR3 nucleotide sequence: TGTGCCAGCAAGAGTGTAGTCTCTGGAAACACCATATATTTT.

The chain is built from TRBV12-3 or TRBV12-4 and TRBJ2-6; D is ambiguous. V lost 1 base and J 3 bases, leaving 1 base between the germline ends. This CDR3 region has 13 residues. Written as DNA, the CDR3 is TGTGCCAGCAGTTTAGATGGGGCCAACGTCCTGACTTTC. It yields the protein CASSLDGANVLTF.

CDR3 sequence: CSAPGGQGYNEQFF. As DNA, the CDR3 is TGCAGTGCTCCAGGGGGACAGGGCTACAATGAGCAGTTCTTC. The V gene is TRBV20-1, the J gene TRBJ2-1; 9 nucleotides line up with TRBD1. Germline loops: CDR1 DFQATT, CDR2 SNEGSKA (reference sequence). Trimming at V came to 5 bases and at J to 3 bases, leaving 5 bases not matched to a gene. The CDR3 has 14 residues.

This chain connects TRBV14 to TRBJ2-7; 7 bases align to TRBD2. Germline V gene lookup returns CDR1 SGHDN and CDR2 FVKESK. V trimming: 0 bases; J trimming: 3 bases; junction bases outside the gene matches: 11. The CDR3 covers 17 residues. The CDR3 DNA follows: TGTGCCAGCAGCCAAGACTCCCTAGCGGCCCTACTCTACGAGCAGTACTTC. Its translation: CASSQDSLAALLYEQYF.

This clone appeared a few times. The identical CDR3 is also encoded by other nucleotide sequences in the sample. V gene TRBV6-1 combines with J gene TRBJ1-3, with 9 bases that match TRBD1. This CDR3 comprises 16 residues. Germline V lookup: CDR1 MNHNS, CDR2 SASEGT. Losses at the gene ends were 5 bases for V and 4 bases for J; bases not matched to a gene: 9. In nucleotides, the CDR3 is TGTGCCAGCAGTCTGACCGGGACAGGGCTCGGAAACACCATATATTTT. Translated, it gives CASSLTGTGLGNTIYF.

This chain uses TRBV6-4 with TRBJ1-1; no firm D call. Trimming took off 0 bases at V and 1 base at J, with 6 bases between the two ends. CDR3 size: 14 residues. Germline-derived CDR1 and CDR2 are MRHNA and SNTAGT. The CDR3 DNA reads TGTGCCAGCAGTGACTCGAACAGGAACACTGAAGCTTTCTTT. Translation: CASSDSNRNTEAFF.

The J gene is TRBJ1-2, the V gene TRBV12-3 or TRBV12-4; TRBD1 is a possible D gene (5 bases). V was clipped by 4 bases and J by 8 bases, with 14 bases between them. This CDR3 has 13 amino acids. The CDR3 sequence: CASSSGGRAGYTF. CDR3 DNA sequence: TGTGCCAGCAGTTCCGGTGGCAGGGCCGGCTACACCTTC.

The CDR3 nucleotides are TGCAGTGCTGCCCAGGGACTAGCGGGAGCGGGTGAGCAGTTCTTC. Amino acids: CSAAQGLAGAGEQFF. This chain connects TRBV20-1 to TRBJ2-1; 14 nucleotides line up with TRBD2. Per germline, CDR1 DFQATT and CDR2 SNEGSKA (reference sequence). V lost 5 bases and J lost 9; bases outside the gene matches: 9. The CDR3 is 15 amino acids.